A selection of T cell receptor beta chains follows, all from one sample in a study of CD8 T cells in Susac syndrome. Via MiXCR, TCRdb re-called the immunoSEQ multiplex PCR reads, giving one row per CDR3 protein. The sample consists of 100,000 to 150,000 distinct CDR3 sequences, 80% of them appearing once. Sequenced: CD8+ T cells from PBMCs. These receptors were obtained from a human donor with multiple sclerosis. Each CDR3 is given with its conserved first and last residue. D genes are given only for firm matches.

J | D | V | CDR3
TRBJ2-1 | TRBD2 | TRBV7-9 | CASSFGPGGADNEQFF
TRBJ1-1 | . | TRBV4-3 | CASSQEFSTEAFF
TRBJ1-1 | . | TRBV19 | CASSLYTEAFF
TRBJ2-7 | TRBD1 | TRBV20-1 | CSVRDRGRRTGEQYF
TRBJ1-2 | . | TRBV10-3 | CAISPLGELWGYTF
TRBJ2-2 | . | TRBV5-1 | CASSLGHNTGELFF
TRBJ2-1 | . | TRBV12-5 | CASGRARIIPGHEMDYYLYNEQFF
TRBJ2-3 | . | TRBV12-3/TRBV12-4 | CASSLRITDTQYF
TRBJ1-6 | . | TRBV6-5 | CASSYGPHYNSPLHF
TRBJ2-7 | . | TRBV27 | CASSSLGSYEQYF
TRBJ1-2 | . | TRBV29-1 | CSVQGTEDYGYTF
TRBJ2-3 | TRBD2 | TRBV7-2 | CASSRLAGGLTDTQYF
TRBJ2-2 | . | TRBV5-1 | CASSGLRDGLSTGELFF
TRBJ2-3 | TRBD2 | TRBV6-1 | CASSIAGSPDTQYF
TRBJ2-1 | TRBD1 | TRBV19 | CASSLGQGNNEQFF
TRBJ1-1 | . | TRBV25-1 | CASSEFGGEGEAFF
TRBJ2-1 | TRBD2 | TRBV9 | CASSLAGAHNEQFF
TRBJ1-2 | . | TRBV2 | CASSEGPLGGYTF
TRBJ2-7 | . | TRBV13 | CASSLGSTYEQYF
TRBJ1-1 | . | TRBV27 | CASSLGGMNTEAFF
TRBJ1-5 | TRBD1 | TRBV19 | CASSIGQGLNQPQHF
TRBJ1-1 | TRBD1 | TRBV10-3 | CATWTGGDAFF
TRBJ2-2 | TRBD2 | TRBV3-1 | CASSQDPSGSSTGELFF
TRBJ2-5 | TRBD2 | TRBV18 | CASSLLISGRAGETQYF
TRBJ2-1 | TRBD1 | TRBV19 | CASNMGGQGIDEQFF
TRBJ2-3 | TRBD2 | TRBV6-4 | CASTPTSGSADTQYF
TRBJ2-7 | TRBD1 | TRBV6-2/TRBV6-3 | CASSYRAGTGGPYEQYF
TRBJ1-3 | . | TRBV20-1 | CSARPLGGPPTSGNTIYF
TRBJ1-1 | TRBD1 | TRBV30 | CAWSVGLDRVKTEAFF
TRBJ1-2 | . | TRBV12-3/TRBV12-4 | CASSGAAGRYFYGYTF
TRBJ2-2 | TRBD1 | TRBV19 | CASSMRGHDTGELFF
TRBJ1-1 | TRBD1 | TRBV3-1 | CASSQGLGQGVGATEAFF
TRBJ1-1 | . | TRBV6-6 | CASSYRQITEAFF
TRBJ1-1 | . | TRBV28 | CASSSDPEAFF
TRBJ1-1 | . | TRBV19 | CASDHGPILTNTEAFF
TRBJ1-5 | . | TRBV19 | CASSPFDRINQPQHF
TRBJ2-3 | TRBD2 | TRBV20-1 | CSARDLGLAGGPMTDTQYF
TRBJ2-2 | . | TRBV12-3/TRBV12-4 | CASGQLIRLPNTGELFF
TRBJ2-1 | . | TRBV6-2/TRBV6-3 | CASSHLLKIRFDEQFF
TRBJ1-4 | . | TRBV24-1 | CATSDKGYHEKLFF
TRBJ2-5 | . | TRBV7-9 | CASSDLTLLVTEETQYF
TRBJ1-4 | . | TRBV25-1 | CASSDVGRGTNEKLFF
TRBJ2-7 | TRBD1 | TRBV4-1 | CASSPGPGQGTYEQYF
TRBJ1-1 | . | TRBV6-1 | CASISDNFVEAFF
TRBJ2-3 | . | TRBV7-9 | CASSHQGQGRTDTQYF
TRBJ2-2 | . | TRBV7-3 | CASSPDKTNTGELFF
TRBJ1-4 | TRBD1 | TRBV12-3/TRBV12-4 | CASSSITGGDEKLFF
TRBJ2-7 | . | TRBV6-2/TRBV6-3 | CASSSPDRRDEQYF
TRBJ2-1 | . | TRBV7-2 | CASAWAFYNEQFF
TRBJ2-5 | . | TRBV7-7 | CASSSHDNQETQYF
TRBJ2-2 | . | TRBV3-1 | CASSLRLLGTGELFF
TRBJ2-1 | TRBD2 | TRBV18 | CASSLVQRERNAYNEQFF
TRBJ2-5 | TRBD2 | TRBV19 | CATRPTSGGAAETQYF
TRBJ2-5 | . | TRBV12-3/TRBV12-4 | CASTTQVERTETQYF
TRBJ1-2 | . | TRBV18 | CASSPLPEGEGRFTF
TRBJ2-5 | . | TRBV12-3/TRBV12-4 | CASSLVLFQAVETQYF
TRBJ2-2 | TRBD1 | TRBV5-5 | CASSTHRGPKTGELFF
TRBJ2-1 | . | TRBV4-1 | CASNPQGRDNEQFF